The rows below give T cell receptor beta chains drawn from one sample of a study of CD8 T cells in Susac syndrome. TCRdb independently ran MiXCR on the immunoSEQ multiplex PCR reads; one entry per CDR3 protein. The sample shows around 130,000 distinct CDR3 sequences, around 90% of them seen only once. Sequences were obtained from CD8+ T cells from PBMCs. The receptors derive from a human donor with multiple sclerosis. Both conserved end residues are part of each CDR3. D genes are given only for firm matches. Clone sizes are given selectively: once, few, many, or a class where the clone is expanded.

>.|TRBD1|TRBV11-2|TRBJ2-7
TGTGCCAGCAGCGCGTCAACAGGGGACTACGAGCAGTACTTC
CASSASTGDYEQYF
>.|.|TRBV6-6|TRBJ1-2
TGTGCCAGCAGTTACGATCAGGGAGCAGGGGGCTACACCTTC
CASSYDQGAGGYTF
>.|.|TRBV30|TRBJ1-2
TGTGCCTGGAGCTATCAGGGATCTGGTGGCTACACCTTC
CAWSYQGSGGYTF
>.|.|TRBV29-1|TRBJ1-3
TGCAGCGTTGAAGGAGAGGCCGAACCCTCCTCTGGAAACACCATATATTTT
CSVEGEAEPSSGNTIYF
>.|TRBD1|TRBV27|TRBJ2-7
TGTGCCAGCAGTTGGACAGGGAATCGCGAGCAGTACTTC
CASSWTGNREQYF
>.|.|TRBV6-5|TRBJ1-2
TGTGCCAGCAGTATAACAGGGAGGAACGGCTACACCTTC
CASSITGRNGYTF
>.|.|TRBV5-1|TRBJ1-1
TGCGCCAGCAGCTTGGAACAGCGGGGGCCTGAAGCTTTCTTT
CASSLEQRGPEAFF
>.|TRBD1|TRBV15|TRBJ2-2
TGTGCCACCCAGTTCACCGGGACAGCCGAGGGGGAGCTGTTTTTT
CATQFTGTAEGELFF
>.|TRBD2|TRBV13|TRBJ2-7
TGTGCCAGCAGTTACCAACCGGGACTAGCCTCCCACGAGCAGTACTTC
CASSYQPGLASHEQYF
>.|.|TRBV6-6|TRBJ1-2
TGTGCCAGCAGTTACTCAGCAGGGGATAACTATGGCTACACCTTC
CASSYSAGDNYGYTF
>.|.|TRBV3-1|TRBJ2-5
TGTGCCAGCAGCCAAGATTTGGAGGAGACCCAGTACTTC
CASSQDLEETQYF
>.|.|TRBV29-1|TRBJ2-3
TGCAGCGTGAGAGTGCCAGATACGCAGTATTTT
CSVRVPDTQYF
>.|TRBD1|TRBV7-8|TRBJ2-7
TGTGCCAGCAGCTTAGAGGTGGGGACAGGGGCCTACGAGCAGTACTTC
CASSLEVGTGAYEQYF
>.|TRBD1|TRBV4-1|TRBJ2-5
TGCGCCAGCAGCCAAGCTGGTTCGACAGGGGAGGAGACCCAGTACTTC
CASSQAGSTGEETQYF
>once|TRBD2|TRBV7-9|TRBJ2-1
TGTGCCAGCAACCACCGACTAGCCCTATACAATGAGCAGTTCTTC
CASNHRLALYNEQFF
>once|TRBD2|TRBV18|TRBJ2-1
TGTGCCAGCCTGCGGGGAGGGCACAATGAGCAGTTCTTC
CASLRGGHNEQFF
>.|.|TRBV29-1|TRBJ1-1
TGCAGCGCTGGGGAGGGTTGGAACACTGAAGCTTTCTTT
CSAGEGWNTEAFF
>.|.|TRBV29-1|TRBJ2-7
TGCAGCGTTGGGGCAGGCGACCACTACGAGCAGTACTTC
CSVGAGDHYEQYF
>once|.|TRBV7-9|TRBJ2-7
TGTGCCAGCAGCTATACCAATGACTCCCGTCCCTACGAGCAGTACTTC
CASSYTNDSRPYEQYF
>once|.|TRBV7-2|TRBJ2-7
TGTGCCAGCAGCCAACTAGCCGGACAGGCGACCTACGAGCAGTACTTC
CASSQLAGQATYEQYF
>.|.|TRBV28|TRBJ2-5
TGTGCCAGCAGTCCGCTCACTAAGGGGCAAGAGACCCAGTACTTC
CASSPLTKGQETQYF
>.|.|TRBV29-1|TRBJ2-1
TGCAGCGTTCCTCGAGGGGGGGGCGATGAGCAGTTCTTC
CSVPRGGGDEQFF
>.|TRBD2|TRBV19|TRBJ2-5
TGTGCCAGTAGTATAGTTTTACTAGCGGAAGAGACCCAGTACTTC
CASSIVLLAEETQYF
>.|.|TRBV7-9|TRBJ2-3
TGTGCCAGCAGCAACCCCGAGGGGCGGTCGTGGGATACGCAGTATTTT
CASSNPEGRSWDTQYF
>.|TRBD1|TRBV19|TRBJ2-7
TGTGCCAGTAAGAACAGGGGCCTGGGCGAGCAGTACTTC
CASKNRGLGEQYF